Below, one TCR beta chain is given with its context. The V gene end was trimmed by 2 bases and the J gene end by 4 bases; junction bases not matched to a gene: 8. The CDR3 contains 15 residues. CDR1 and CDR2 (germline): SGHTA, FQGNSA. This entry belongs to a study of T cell changes during pregnancy in multiple sclerosis. Data came from immunoSEQ multiplex PCR; TCRdb stores just in-frame clones and leaves some out. The sample comprises about 68,000 clones, just over 90% of which are singletons, and roughly 1.5% rests with the top ten. The TCR originated in a female donor with multiple sclerosis, enrolled in a pregnancy study. V and J are TRBV7-2 and TRBJ2-7; 7 bases agree with TRBD2. Source: peripheral blood, taken in the third trimester of pregnancy. The CDR3 DNA sequence: TGTGCCAGCAGCTTATCTGCGGGAGTTTGGTACGAGCAGTACTTC. Translating it yields CASSLSAGVWYEQYF.